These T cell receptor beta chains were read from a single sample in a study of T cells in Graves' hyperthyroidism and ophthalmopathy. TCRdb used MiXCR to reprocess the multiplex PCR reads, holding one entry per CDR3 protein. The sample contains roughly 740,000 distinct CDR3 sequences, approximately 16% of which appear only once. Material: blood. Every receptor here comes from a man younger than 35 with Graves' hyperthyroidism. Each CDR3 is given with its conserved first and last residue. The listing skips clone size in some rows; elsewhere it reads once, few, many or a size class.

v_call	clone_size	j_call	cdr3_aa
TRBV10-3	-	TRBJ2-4	CAISEGSGGAKNIQYF
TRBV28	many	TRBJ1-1	CASRDSLREAFF
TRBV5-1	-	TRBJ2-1	CASQIQGGNEQFF
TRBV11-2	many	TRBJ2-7	CAIRGLTAYEQYF
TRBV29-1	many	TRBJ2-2	CSVEDRAGNTGELFF
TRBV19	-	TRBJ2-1	CASSMRGQSNEQFF
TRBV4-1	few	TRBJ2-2	CASSRASEAGELFF
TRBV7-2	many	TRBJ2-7	CASSLVGGLVAEQYF
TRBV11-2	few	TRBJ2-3	CASSLAFADTQYF
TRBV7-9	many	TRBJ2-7	CASSYGQGGEQYF
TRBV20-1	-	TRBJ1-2	CSARGPPDRSGGYTF
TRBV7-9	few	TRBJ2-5	CARQVGETQYF
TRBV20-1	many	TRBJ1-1	CSASPLGTGGGGTEAFF
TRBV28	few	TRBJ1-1	CASSLIRRDSEAFF
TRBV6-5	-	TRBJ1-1	CASSYTGWAGGDSHRTEAFF
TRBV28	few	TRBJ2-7	CASALGKRDEQYF
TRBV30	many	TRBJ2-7	CAWPLIRQSPYEQYF
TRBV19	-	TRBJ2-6	CASSIRGGGANVLTF
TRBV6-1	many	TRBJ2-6	CASSPQGAPGANVLTF
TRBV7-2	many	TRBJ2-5	CASSLGQGVEETQYF
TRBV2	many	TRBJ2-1	CASRGLAGDPYNEQFF
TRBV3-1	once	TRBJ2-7	CASSPTMDYYEQYF
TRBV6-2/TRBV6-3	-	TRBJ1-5	CASSTQGAFNQPQHF
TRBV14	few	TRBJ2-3	CASSQLGTSGSQDTQYF
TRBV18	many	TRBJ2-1	CASSPGRTLSYNEQFF
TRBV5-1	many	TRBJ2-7	CASSYMNSGAEQYF
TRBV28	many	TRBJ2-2	CASSLILAGTGELFF
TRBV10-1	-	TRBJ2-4	CASSESGQGKNIQYF
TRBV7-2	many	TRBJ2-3	CASSLVGRYTDTQYF
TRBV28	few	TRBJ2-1	CASTGAGGRFF
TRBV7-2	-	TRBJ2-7	CASSLFGPSPTYEQYF
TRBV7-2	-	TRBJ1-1	CASSSDFNTEAFF
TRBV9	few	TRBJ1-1	CASSVAGQVGTEAFF
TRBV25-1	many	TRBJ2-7	CASSAAGRTYEQYF
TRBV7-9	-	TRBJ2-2	CASSRDDMNTGELFF